These 8 T cell receptor beta chains were sequenced from one sample in a study of T cell changes during pregnancy in multiple sclerosis. TCRdb keeps only in-frame clones here, not all; method: immunoSEQ multiplex PCR. This sample yields approximately 44,000 clones, of which around 90% are seen a single time; under 0.85% belongs to the top ten. Source: CD4+ T cells from peripheral blood mononuclear cells, taken before pregnancy. The receptors were sampled from a female donor with multiple sclerosis, enrolled in a pregnancy study.

The chain links TRBV25-1 to TRBJ2-1, with 8 bases lining up with TRBD1. The CDR3 is made up of 17 amino acids. The V gene's germline CDR1 is MGHDK and CDR2 SYGVNS. The ends lost 2 bases at V and 1 base at J; junction bases unmatched: 7. The DNA of the CDR3 is TGTGCCAGCAGTGAAGAATACCGGGACAGGTCCTACAATGAGCAGTTCTTC. Amino acids: CASSEEYRDRSYNEQFF.

This clone was observed once. This chain uses TRBV6-5 with TRBJ1-6; tentative D call: TRBD1 (5 bases). V was pared by 7 bases and J by 5 bases, with 9 bases between. The CDR3 has 13 amino acids. From germline, CDR1 is MNHEY and CDR2 SVGAGI. CDR3 in DNA: TGTGCCAGCAAAGCGACAGATAATTCACCCCTCCACTTT. This gives the protein CASKATDNSPLHF.

V usage is TRBV5-1 and J usage is TRBJ1-1, with a tentative D call TRBD1 (5 bases). CDR1 is SGHRS, CDR2 YFSETQ, per germline. V was clipped by 1 base and J by 5 bases, with 12 bases between them. The CDR3 has 14 amino acids. CDR3: CASSLSGARTEAFF. The CDR3 nucleotides are TGCGCCAGCAGCTTGTCTGGGGCTCGGACTGAAGCTTTCTTT.

In the case of this clone: Other DNA sequences from this sample encode an identical CDR3 as well. The chain couples TRBV27 to TRBJ1-2; possible D gene TRBD1, 5 bases. Germline V gene lookup returns CDR1 MNHEY and CDR2 SMNVEV (reference sequence). Trimming took 8 bases from V and 8 from J, leaving 18 bases between them. The CDR3 consists of 13 residues. The DNA of the CDR3 is TGTGCCAGCCGAATGGGCAGGGCCCAAGGCTACACCTTC. Residues: CASRMGRAQGYTF.

The chain employs TRBV6-1 and TRBJ2-3; 8 bases map to TRBD1. Per the germline V gene, CDR1 is MNHNS and CDR2 is SASEGT. This CDR3 is 14 amino acids long. Trimming removed 6 bases from V and 5 bases from J; junction bases left unmatched: 7. CDR3 bases: TGTGCCAGCAGGGTTAGGACAGGGATAGATACGCAGTATTTT. It is translated as CASRVRTGIDTQYF.

The rearrangement links TRBV18 to TRBJ2-7; D not resolved. The germline V and J ends were trimmed by 2 bases and 3 bases, with 8 bases remaining between them. Germline CDR1 KGHSH, CDR2 LQKENI. The CDR3 runs to 13 residues. DNA of the CDR3: TGTGCCAGCTCACCAGGGCTAAACTACGAGCAGTACTTC. Translated: CASSPGLNYEQYF.

This chain connects TRBV19 to TRBJ2-7; 7 bases match TRBD2. The CDR3 length is 14 residues. V lost 3 bases to trimming and J lost 3 bases; unmatched junction nucleotides: 5. CDR1 and CDR2 (germline): LNHDA, SQIVND (reference sequence). CDR3 nucleotides: TGTGCCAGTAGTATCTCGGCGGGGGACTACGAGCAGTACTTC. Amino acids: CASSISAGDYEQYF.

The chain employs TRBV7-9 and TRBJ1-1, with 12 positions matching TRBD1. Germline V CDR1 and CDR2: SEHNR, FQNEAQ (reference sequence). The junction had 5 bases not matched to a gene; V was cut back by 4 bases and J by 11 bases. The CDR3 length is 13 residues. CDR3 residues: CASSSRDRGLAFF. Written as DNA, the CDR3 is TGTGCCAGCAGCTCCCGGGACAGGGGGCTGGCTTTCTTT.